The sequence of this T cell receptor beta chain was determined in a study of cytomegalovirus exposure and HLA in healthy donors (dated by TCRdb to 2017 to 2019). A note on the overall study: An earlier analysis of some 550 of the donors reported approximately 270 Gb of sequence data and 100 million to 130 million unique TCR beta sequences from some 180 million T cells. About five DR-DQ haplotypes were treated as single units for association and clustering because of strong linkage in the cohort. The genetic ancestry cluster associated with self-reported Caucasian donors included approximately 85% of the 350 to 500 genotyped donors. Among over 350 genotyped donors of the cohort, an average of about 240,000 unique TCR beta nucleotide sequences were sequenced per donor, around 18% of them non-productive. About 330 gigabases of sequencing data and around 90 million unique TCR sequences made up an early release that covered over 550 HLA-typed donors. Class I and class II HLA loci were covered by the typing at four-digit resolution. The aim of the study was to test whether cataloging public T cell receptors could identify signatures of past pathogen exposure. High-throughput TCR immunosequencing, statistical association of individual TCRs with disease status, and machine learning were combined to predict cytomegalovirus infection status. Donor age, sex, ethnicity and CMV serostatus were compiled alongside the repertoire data. To study patterns of TCR occurrence, a later analysis re-analyzed previously published TCR beta repertoires from 600 to 750 donors and added high-resolution HLA genotyping. Every repertoire in the discovery cohort had been generated on one and the same sequencing platform. Along with the approximately 650-subject first cohort, a separate validation cohort of more than 90 different subjects was used. In the later analysis, no new phenotypic data were used to find candidate immune exposures; instead, reliance was placed on TCR beta sequences and their occurrence across donors. The number of donors typed differed by locus, with roughly 620-630 for A, B, C, DRB1 and DQB1, about 500 for DQA1, nearly 610 for DPA1, and roughly 450 for DPB1. To decide whether each TCR beta V gene segment behaved as functional or pseudogenic, an earlier analysis of fewer than 750 of the donors relied on high-throughput TCR beta sequencing. Using immunosequencing, the study profiled T cell repertoires from about 620 subjects and related those repertoires to cytomegalovirus serostatus. Genome-wide SNP genotypes for about three fifths of the 666 donors were used in a later genetic analysis, which treated that subset as a discovery cohort.

Findings and caveats that apply to the study as a whole: Immune exposure information for the cohort was limited to CMV serostatus. The sequencing pipeline was judged likely to have produced a cluster of highly shared sequence variants as a technical artifact. Compared with the roughly 600-donor mean, donors in an Asian-associated ancestry cluster had fewer N-insertions in productive TCRs, according to a later genetic analysis. When HLA alleles, especially DR and DQ, strongly co-occurred, TCR associations were difficult to assign to individual alleles. Correlated functional status among segregating V segments might reflect linkage disequilibrium, but an unknown experimental factor could not be ruled out. The study gave a list of under 200 TCR beta chains associated with cytomegalovirus. According to the authors, the approach could potentially be generalized to other disease states and immunological phenotypes. Most CMV-associated TCR beta chains appeared to be HLA-restricted in a later analysis, and the HLA associations seemed to be driven largely by CMV exposure. A later analysis reported that several top co-occurrence clusters appeared linked to parvovirus B19, influenza, CMV and Epstein-Barr virus. In a later analysis, about 17,000 TCR beta sequences were associated with specific HLA alleles at a false discovery rate of 0.05. This cohort had only TCR beta chains sequenced, and the lack of alpha or paired-chain data limited which features could be detected. Most TCR sequences were seen in very few donors, while some public TCRs were found in many individuals. The earlier analysis of about 600 of the donors excluded 15 to 20 rarely observed V segments, including chromosome 9 orphons, because counts were too low. In a later analysis, HLA-associated TCR beta chains were found to be more clonally expanded and to have lower generation probabilities than equally common non-associated chains. A further reported finding was that TCR beta sequences accurately predicted the HLA-A and HLA-B alleles for most subjects in the first cohort. In vitro tests confirmed that a few of the cytomegalovirus-associated TCR beta chains recognize cytomegalovirus antigens. The 87-base-pair reads could not distinguish some IMGT-functional V segments, including TRBV6-2 and TRBV6-3, so those segments were excluded. An earlier analysis of around 500 of the donors showed that most TCR beta V segments appeared in productive rearrangements either about 87% or about 30% of the time, which broadly matched IMGT annotations. A later analysis found that TCR association rates varied across HLA loci, with DRB1 alleles showing the most associated TCRs and HLA-C alleles the fewest. Because some donors lacked HLA typing at each locus, the association tests relied only on the typed subset. The presence/absence analyses assumed that sequencing depth was roughly uniform across donors, and that assumption may not be true. In both the original and validation cohorts, the classifier was reported to diagnose cytomegalovirus status with high specificity and sensitivity. V-gene and J-gene trimming of TCR beta chains was associated with a missense DCLRE1C variant in a later genetic analysis, and the association was replicated in an independent cohort.

Concerning this clone: This clone's antigen is unknown. At one boundary the junction diverges from the germline segment, which might be a read error.

The cohort was made up of under 800 healthy bone marrow donors. Cohort members were all nominally healthy when sampled, although unrecorded immune exposures were likely present. The donor tested CMV seronegative and was one of the 352 seronegative cohort members. Every donor gave a peripheral blood sample, and the peripheral blood mononuclear cells from that sample were used for TCR beta sequencing. The Qiagen DNeasy Blood Extraction Kit was used to extract genomic DNA from the blood cell samples. The library relied on the immunoSEQ multiplex PCR assay. The multiplex PCR relied on a mix of 60 forward primers for TCR Vbeta segments and 13 reverse primers for TCR Jbeta segments. Amplification of the CDR3 region of rearranged TCR beta genes was performed with a multiplex PCR assay on genomic DNA. Amplified TCR beta libraries were sequenced as 87-base-pair reads on the Illumina HiSeq System. The original methods were these. In a later analysis, tens of millions of unique TCR beta chains were counted across the approximately 640 repertoires, and roughly 11 million of these chains were shared by at least two donors. Raw reads were error-corrected and collapsed into unique sequences by a nearest-neighbor algorithm in which closely related sequences were merged to remove PCR and sequencing errors. Alignment of CDR3 sequences to IMGT reference sequences was used to assign V, D and J gene segments. For a sequence to be retained, a match of at least six nucleotides was required to both a V gene segment and a J gene segment. Rearrangements were classified as productive when the CDR3 lacked stop codons and remained in frame with V and J, and all other rearrangements were classified as non-productive. Following IMGT convention, CDR3 was defined as the stretch from the second conserved V-encoded cysteine up to the conserved J-encoded phenylalanine. The earlier analysis of fewer than 750 of the donors excluded sequences that lacked an unambiguous match to a single V gene segment. An earlier analysis of roughly 590 of the donors called V segments functional above 56.7% productive rearrangements and segregating when the between-donor standard deviation exceeded 5%. A statistical classification framework was built for diagnosing cytomegalovirus status from the catalog of TCR beta chain sequences. In a later analysis, TCR nucleotide sequences were compared against IMGT/GENE-DB human TR gene sequences so that V and J genes could be assigned. A later analysis assigned CDR3 sequences and most-parsimonious VDJ recombination scenarios with the TCRdist pipeline. In a later analysis, each TCR beta chain was defined by its CDR3 amino acid sequence together with its V-gene family, and reads without a unique V-gene family were excluded. In a later analysis, nearly 600 highly shared, low-generation-probability nucleotide sequences were removed to address suspected cross-contamination and a sequencing artifact. For each public chain, a later analysis derived a clonal expansion index from normalized ranks of inferred template counts within each repertoire. In a later analysis, generation probabilities were computed using a VDJ recombination model fitted to out-of-frame rearrangements, and the results were checked against IGoR. In a later analysis, hypergeometric tests were used to score TCR-TCR, TCR-HLA and TCR-CMV co-occurrence, with a repertoire-size bias correction applied to TCR pairs. To estimate false discovery rates, a later analysis permuted the HLA or CMV assignments 20 times. In a later analysis, co-occurring TCRs were grouped using DBSCAN, with TCRdist sequence similarity added in when clustering inside HLA-allele-positive subsets. For co-occurrence clustering, repertoires with fewer than 30,000 or more than 120,000 public chains were excluded, along with a handful of repertoires with anomalous nucleotide sharing. TCRdb took this table from immuneACCESS and kept in-frame rearrangements with V and J called. Such tables lack part of the clones; where checked against another copy, unresolved V genes explain under half of the gap, and the rest is unexplained. V and J calls and clone size are those listed in that table; D and trimming were worked out from the DNA. Across this sample there are about 160,000 clones, with 84% seen only once. Jointly, the top ten make up roughly 2.1% of the sample.

The germline V gene (reference sequence) gives CDR1 as SEHNR and CDR2 as FQNEAQ. From the cysteine through the phenylalanine, the CDR3 covers 17 amino acids. Only the CDR3 DNA is retained, 51 bases long and in frame from the first base. The sequencing sample was made of PBMCs. The rearranged chain carries TRBV7-9 and TRBJ1-5, with 8 middle bases fitting TRBD1. The clonotype comes from a man between 18 and 29 years old in good health and CMV-seronegative. The CDR3 protein is CSSSLSLKTGGNQPQHF. The nucleotide sequence is TGTTCCAGCAGCTTAAGTTTAAAAACAGGGGGTAATCAGCCCCAGCATTTT. With the portions outside the CDR3 filled from the reference TRBV7-9 and TRBJ1-5 genes, the complete variable region becomes DTGVSQNPRHKITKRGQNVTFRCDPISEHNRLYWYRQTLGQGPEFLTYFQNEAQLEKSRLLSDRFSAERPKGSFSTLEIQRTEQGDSAMYLCSSSLSLKTGGNQPQHFGDGTRLSIL.